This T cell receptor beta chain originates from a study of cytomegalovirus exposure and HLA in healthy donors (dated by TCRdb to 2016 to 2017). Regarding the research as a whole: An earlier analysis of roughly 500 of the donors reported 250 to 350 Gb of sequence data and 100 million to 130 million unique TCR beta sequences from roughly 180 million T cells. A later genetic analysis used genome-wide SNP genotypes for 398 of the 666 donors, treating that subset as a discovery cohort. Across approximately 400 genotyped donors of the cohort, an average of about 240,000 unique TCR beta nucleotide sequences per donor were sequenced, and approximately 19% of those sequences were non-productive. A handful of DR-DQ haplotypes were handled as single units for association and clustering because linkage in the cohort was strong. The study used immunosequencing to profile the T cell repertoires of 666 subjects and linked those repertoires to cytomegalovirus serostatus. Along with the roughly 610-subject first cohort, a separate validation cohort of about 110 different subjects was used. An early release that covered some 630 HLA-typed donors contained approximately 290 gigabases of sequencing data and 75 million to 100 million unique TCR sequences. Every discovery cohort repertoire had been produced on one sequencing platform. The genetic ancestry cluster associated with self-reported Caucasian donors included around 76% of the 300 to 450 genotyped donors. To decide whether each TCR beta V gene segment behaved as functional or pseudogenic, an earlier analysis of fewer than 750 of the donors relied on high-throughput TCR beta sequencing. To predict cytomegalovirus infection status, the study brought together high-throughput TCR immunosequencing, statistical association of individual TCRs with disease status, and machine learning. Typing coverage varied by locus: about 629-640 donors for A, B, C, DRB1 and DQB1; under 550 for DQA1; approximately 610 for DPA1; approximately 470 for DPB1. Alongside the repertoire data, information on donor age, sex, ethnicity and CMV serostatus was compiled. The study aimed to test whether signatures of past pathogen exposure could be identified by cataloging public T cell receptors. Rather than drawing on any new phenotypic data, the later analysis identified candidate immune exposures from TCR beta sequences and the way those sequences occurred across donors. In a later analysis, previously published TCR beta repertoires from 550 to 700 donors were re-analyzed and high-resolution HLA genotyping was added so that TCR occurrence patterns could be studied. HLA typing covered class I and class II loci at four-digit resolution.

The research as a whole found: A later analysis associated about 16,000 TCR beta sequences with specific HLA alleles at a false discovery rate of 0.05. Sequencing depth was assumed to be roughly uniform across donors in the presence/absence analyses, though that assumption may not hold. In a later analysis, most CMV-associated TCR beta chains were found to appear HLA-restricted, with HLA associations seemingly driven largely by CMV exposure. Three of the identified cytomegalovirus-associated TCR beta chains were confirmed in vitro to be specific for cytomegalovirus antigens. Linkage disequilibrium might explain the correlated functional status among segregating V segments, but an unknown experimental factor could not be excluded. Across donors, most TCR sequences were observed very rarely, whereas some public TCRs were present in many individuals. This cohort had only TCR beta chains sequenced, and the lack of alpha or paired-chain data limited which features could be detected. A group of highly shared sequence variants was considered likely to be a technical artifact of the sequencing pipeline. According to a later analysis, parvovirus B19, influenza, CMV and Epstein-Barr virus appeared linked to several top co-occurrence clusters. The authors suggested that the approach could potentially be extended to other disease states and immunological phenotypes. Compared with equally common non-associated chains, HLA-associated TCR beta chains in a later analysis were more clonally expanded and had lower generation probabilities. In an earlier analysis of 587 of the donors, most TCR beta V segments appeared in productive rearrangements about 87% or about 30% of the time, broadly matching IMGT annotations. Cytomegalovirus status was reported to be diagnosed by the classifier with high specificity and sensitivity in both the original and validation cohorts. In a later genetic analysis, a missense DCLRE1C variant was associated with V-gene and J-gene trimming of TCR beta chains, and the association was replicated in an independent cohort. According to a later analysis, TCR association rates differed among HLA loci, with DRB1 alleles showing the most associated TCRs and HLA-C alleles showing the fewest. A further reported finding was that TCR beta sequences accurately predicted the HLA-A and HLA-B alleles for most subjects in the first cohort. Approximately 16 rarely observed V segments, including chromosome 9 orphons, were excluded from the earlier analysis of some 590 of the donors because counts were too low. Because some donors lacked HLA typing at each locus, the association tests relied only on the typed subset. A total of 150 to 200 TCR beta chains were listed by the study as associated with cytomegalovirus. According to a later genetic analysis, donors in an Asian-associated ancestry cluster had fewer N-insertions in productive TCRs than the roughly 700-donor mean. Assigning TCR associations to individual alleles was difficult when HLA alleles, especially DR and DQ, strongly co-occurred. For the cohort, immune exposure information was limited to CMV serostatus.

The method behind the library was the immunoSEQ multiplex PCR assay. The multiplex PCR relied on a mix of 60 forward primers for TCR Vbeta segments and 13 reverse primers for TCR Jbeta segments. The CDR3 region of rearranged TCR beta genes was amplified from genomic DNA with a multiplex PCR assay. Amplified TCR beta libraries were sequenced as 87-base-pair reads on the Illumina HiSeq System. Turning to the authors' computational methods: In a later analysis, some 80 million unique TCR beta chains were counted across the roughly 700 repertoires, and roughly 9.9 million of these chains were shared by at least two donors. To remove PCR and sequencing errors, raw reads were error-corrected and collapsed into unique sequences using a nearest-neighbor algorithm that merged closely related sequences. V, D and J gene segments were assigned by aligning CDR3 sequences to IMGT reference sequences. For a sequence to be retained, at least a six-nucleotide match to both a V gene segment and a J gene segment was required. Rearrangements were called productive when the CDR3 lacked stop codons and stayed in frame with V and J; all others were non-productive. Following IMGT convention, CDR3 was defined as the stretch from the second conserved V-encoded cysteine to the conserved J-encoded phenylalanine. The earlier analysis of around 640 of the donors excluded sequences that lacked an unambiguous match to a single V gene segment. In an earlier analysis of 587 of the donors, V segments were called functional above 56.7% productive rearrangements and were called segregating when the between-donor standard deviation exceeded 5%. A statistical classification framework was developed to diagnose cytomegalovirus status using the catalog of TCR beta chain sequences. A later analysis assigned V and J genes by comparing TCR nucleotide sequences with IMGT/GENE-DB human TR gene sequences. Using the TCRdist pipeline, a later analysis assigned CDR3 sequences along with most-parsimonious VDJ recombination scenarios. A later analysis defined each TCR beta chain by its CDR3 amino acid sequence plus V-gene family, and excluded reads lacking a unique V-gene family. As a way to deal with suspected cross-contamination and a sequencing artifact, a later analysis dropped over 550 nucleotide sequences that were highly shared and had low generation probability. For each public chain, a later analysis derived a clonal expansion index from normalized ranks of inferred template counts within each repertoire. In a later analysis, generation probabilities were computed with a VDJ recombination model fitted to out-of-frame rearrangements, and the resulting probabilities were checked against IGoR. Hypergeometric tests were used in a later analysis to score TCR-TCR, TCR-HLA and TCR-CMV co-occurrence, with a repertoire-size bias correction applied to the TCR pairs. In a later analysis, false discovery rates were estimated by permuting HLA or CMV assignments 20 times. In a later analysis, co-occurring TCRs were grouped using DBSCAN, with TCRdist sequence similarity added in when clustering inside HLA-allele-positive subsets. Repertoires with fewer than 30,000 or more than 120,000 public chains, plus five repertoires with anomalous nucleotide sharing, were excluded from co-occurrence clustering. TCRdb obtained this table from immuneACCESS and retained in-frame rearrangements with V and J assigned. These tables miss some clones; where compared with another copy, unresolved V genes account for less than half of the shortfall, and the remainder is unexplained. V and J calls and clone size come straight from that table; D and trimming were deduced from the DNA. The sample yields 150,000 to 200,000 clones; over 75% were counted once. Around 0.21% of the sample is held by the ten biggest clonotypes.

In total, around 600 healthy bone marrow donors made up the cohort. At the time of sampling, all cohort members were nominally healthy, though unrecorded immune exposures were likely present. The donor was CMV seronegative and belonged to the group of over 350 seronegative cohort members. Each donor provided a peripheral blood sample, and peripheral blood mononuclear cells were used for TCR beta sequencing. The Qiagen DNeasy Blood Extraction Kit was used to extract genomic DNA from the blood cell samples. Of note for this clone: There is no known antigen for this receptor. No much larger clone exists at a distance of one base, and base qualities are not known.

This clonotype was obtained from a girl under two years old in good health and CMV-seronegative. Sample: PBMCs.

The CDR3 region has the sequence CASSDRDYEQYF. The DNA sequence is given as TGTGCCAGCAGCGACAGAGACTACGAGCAGTACTTC. The sequence is built from TRBV2 and TRBJ2-7, and perhaps TRBD1 as D gene, on 5 matching bases. From its cysteine to its phenylalanine, the CDR3 spans 12 amino acids. Only CDR3 DNA remains: 36 bases, in frame from the first base. The junction carries 9 bases between V and J, which are trimmed by 6 bases and 3 bases respectively. Taken from the germline V gene, the CDR1 and CDR2 loops are SNHLY and FYNNEI. The reference TRBV2 and TRBJ2-7 proteins fill in what lies around the CDR3, so the full variable domain reads EPEVTQTPSHQVTQMGQEVILRCVPISNHLYFYWYRQILGQKVEFLVSFYNNEISEKSEIFDDQFSVERPDGSNFTLKIRSTKLEDSAMYFCASSDRDYEQYFGPGTRLTVT.